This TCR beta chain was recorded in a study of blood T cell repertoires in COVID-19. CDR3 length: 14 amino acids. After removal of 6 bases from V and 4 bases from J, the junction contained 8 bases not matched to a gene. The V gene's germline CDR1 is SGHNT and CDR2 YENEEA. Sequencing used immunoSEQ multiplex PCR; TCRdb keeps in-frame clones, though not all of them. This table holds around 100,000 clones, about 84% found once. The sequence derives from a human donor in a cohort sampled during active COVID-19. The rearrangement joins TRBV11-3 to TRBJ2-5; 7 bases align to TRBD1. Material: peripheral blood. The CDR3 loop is CASSQGDVLETQYF. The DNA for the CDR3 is TGTGCCAGCAGTCAGGGGGATGTATTAGAGACCCAGTACTTC.